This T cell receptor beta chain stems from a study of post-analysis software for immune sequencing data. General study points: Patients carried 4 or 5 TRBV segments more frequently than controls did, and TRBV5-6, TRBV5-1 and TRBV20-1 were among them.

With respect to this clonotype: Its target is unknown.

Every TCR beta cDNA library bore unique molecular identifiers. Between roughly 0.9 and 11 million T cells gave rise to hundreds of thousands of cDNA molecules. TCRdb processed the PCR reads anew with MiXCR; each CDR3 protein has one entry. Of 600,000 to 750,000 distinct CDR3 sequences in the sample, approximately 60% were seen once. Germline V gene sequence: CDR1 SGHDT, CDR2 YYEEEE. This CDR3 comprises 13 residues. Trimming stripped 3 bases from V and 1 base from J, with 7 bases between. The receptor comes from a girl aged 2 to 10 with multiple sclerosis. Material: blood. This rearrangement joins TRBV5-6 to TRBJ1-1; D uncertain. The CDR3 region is CASSSTTNTEAFF. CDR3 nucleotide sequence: TGTGCCAGCAGCTCGACAACGAACACTGAAGCTTTCTTT. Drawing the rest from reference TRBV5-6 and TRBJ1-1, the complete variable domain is DAGVTQSPTHLIKTRGQQVTLRCSPKSGHDTVSWYQQALGQGPQFIFQYYEEEERQRGNFPDRFSGHQFPNYSSELNVNALLLGDSALYLCASSSTTNTEAFFGQGTRLTVV.